This TCR beta chain was identified in a study of blood T cells in healthy people across ages. Investigators took around 10 milliliters of peripheral blood from every donor. No fewer than 5 micrograms of total RNA were isolated from every sample. This CDR3 has 14 residues. Trimming took 1 base from V and 4 from J; bases not matched to a gene: 4. CDR1 is SGHRS, CDR2 YFSETQ, per germline. Primers used in a second PCR of roughly 7 to 12 cycles were a sample-barcoded 5' primer and a J-beta primer mix. TCRdb analysed the 5' RACE reads with MiXCR anew, one entry per CDR3 protein. The sample includes around 1,700,000 distinct CDR3 sequences, approximately 30% of them seen just once.

The sequenced sample consisted of blood. The chain links TRBV5-1 to TRBJ1-2, with 7 bases matching TRBD1. The TCR sequence derives from a woman aged 25 to 39 in good health. The CDR3 DNA reads TGCGCCAGCAGCTTGATCCCAGGGGGCTATGGCTACACCTTC. This gives the protein CASSLIPGGYGYTF.